This T cell receptor (beta chain) was profiled in a study of monozygotic twins with inflammatory bowel disease. Study results and limitations: Healthy co-twins showed greater TCRbeta diversity (inverse Simpson) than IBD patients.

Concerning this clonotype: The target antigen is unknown.

The CDR3 spans 14 residues. Template switching appended UMIs that held a 6-nucleotide sample barcode. TCRdb reprocessed the 5' RACE reads and keeps a single row for each CDR3 protein, giving no DNA. In all, the sample yields over 100,000 distinct CDR3 sequences. The chain is built from TRBV12-3 or TRBV12-4 and TRBJ2-3; TCRdb's assignment of TRBD2 cannot be checked, as there is no DNA. The specimen was blood. This clonotype was sampled from a human donor with ulcerative colitis or Crohn's disease, or a healthy co-twin of an affected twin (not recorded which). The CDR3 protein is CASRTSASTDTQYF.